What follows are 27 T cell receptor beta chains derived from one specimen sequenced in a study of pediatric ulcerative colitis. Assay: immunoSEQ multiplex PCR; the TCRdb copy retains only in-frame clones and omits some. This table has 13,000 to 15,000 clones, 70% to 90% appearing once. The sample was blood. All receptors derive from a boy aged 10-17 years with moderate ulcerative colitis.

This chain connects TRBV7-3 to TRBJ2-1, with TRBD2 matching over 7 bases. Losses at the gene ends were 3 bases for V and 1 base for J; bases not matched to a gene: 0. This CDR3 region has 14 residues. In germline, CDR1 is SGHTA, CDR2 FQGTGA. As DNA, the CDR3 is TGTGCCAGCAGCTTTAGCGGGTCCTACAATGAGCAGTTCTTC. Residues: CASSFSGSYNEQFF.

V and J are TRBV28 and TRBJ1-5; D may be TRBD1 (6 bases). V was shortened by 8 bases and J by 6 bases, with 20 bases between the two germline ends. The length of the CDR3 is 15 residues. Germline CDR1 reads MDHEN; CDR2 reads SYDVKM. This CDR3 is CASGGLEDVSQPQHF. CDR3 nucleotide sequence: TGTGCCAGCGGGGGGCTTGAAGACGTGAGTCAGCCCCAGCATTTT.

The chain recombines TRBV5-1 with TRBJ2-3, with a tentative D call TRBD2 (6 bases). The germline V and J ends were trimmed by 2 bases and 5 bases, with 12 bases remaining between them. Germline V gene data show CDR1 as SGHRS and CDR2 as YFSETQ. The CDR3 runs to 14 residues. The DNA for the CDR3 is TGCGCCAGCAGCTTTTCGCGGGGCGAAGATACGCAGTATTTT. Encoded protein: CASSFSRGEDTQYF.

The V and J genes are TRBV6-6 and TRBJ1-5; D call uncertain. Trimming cost V 6 bases and J 6 bases, with 12 bases left between them. CDR3 size: 13 residues. Germline assignment: CDR1 MNHNY and CDR2 SVGAGI (reference sequence). The CDR3 is CASRLGTRQPQHF. The DNA for the CDR3 is TGTGCCAGCAGGCTGGGTACTCGTCAGCCCCAGCATTTT.

The chain uses TRBV7-9 and TRBJ2-1; 7 nucleotides line up with TRBD2. The CDR3 loop spans 17 amino acids. From germline, CDR1 is SEHNR and CDR2 FQNEAQ (reference sequence). Unmatched junction bases numbered 10, after V lost 5 bases and J lost 0 bases. The CDR3 reads CASSPIAAGSSYNEQFF. Here the CDR3 DNA reads TGTGCCAGCAGCCCCATTGCAGCGGGGAGCTCCTACAATGAGCAGTTCTTC.

The V call is TRBV5-1, the J call TRBJ1-3, with D perhaps TRBD1 (5 bases). V was pared by 4 bases and J by 0 bases, with 11 bases between. In germline, CDR1 is SGHRS, CDR2 YFSETQ. This CDR3 contains 15 residues. CDR3 DNA sequence: TGCGCCAGCAGCCCGGACACGACCTCTGGAAACACCATATATTTT. As protein: CASSPDTTSGNTIYF.

V and J are TRBV4-2 and TRBJ2-1; a weak D match, TRBD2 (6 bases). CDR1 is LGHNA and CDR2 is YNFKEQ in the germline V gene. Trimming took 4 bases from V and 4 from J, leaving 8 bases between them. The CDR3 consists of 13 residues. As DNA, the CDR3 is TGTGCCAGCAGCCTAGCGGTATACAATGAGCAGTTCTTC. It translates to CASSLAVYNEQFF.

This chain links TRBV28 with TRBJ2-1; 9 bases map to TRBD2. There are 14 residues in the CDR3. Germline V gene sequence: CDR1 MDHEN, CDR2 SYDVKM. Trimming at V came to 7 bases and at J to 6 bases, leaving 7 bases not matched to a gene. The CDR3 region is CASTPGLAGNEQFF. DNA for the CDR3: TGTGCCAGCACCCCGGGACTAGCAGGCAATGAGCAGTTCTTC.

The chain recombines TRBV4-1 with TRBJ1-2, with D unresolved. The CDR3 totals 14 residues. V was cut by 0 bases and J by 4 bases, with 9 bases left in between. Looked up from germline, CDR1 is MGHRA and CDR2 is YSYEKL. CDR3 sequence (DNA): TGCGCCAGCAGCCAAGAGGACGTAGCCTATGGCTACACCTTC. This codes for CASSQEDVAYGYTF.

The chain combines TRBV6-6 with TRBJ1-5, with D unresolved. Trimming stripped 6 bases from V and 9 bases from J, with 9 bases between. The CDR3 sequence is 11 residues long. The germline CDR1 and CDR2 sequences are MNHNY and SVGAGI (reference sequence). CDR3 protein: CASREIWPQHF. For the CDR3, the DNA is TGTGCCAGCAGAGAGATCTGGCCCCAGCATTTT.

This rearrangement joins TRBV27 to TRBJ2-1, with TRBD1 as a possible D gene (5 bases). The V end was cut by 5 bases, the J end by 0 bases, with 17 bases between. Germline V gene data show CDR1 as MNHEY and CDR2 as SMNVEV (reference sequence). The CDR3 consists of 17 residues. The CDR3 DNA sequence: TGTGCCAGCAGTCTAACAATACAGGTTAGCTCCTACAATGAGCAGTTCTTC. Amino acid sequence: CASSLTIQVSSYNEQFF.

The V gene is TRBV9, the J gene TRBJ2-3, with 10 bases aligning to TRBD2. The V segment lost 2 bases and the J segment 2 bases; nucleotides outside the gene matches: 5. CDR3 length: 16 residues. Germline CDR1 and CDR2: SGDLS and YYNGEE. The CDR3 sequence is CASSVRAGGDTDTQYF. As DNA, the CDR3 is TGTGCCAGCAGCGTGCGAGCGGGGGGGGACACAGATACGCAGTATTTT.

The genes are TRBV9 and TRBJ2-1, with 10 bases matching TRBD2. Germline V gene lookup returns CDR1 SGDLS and CDR2 YYNGEE. CDR3 length: 15 amino acids. V was clipped by 2 bases and J by 5 bases; unmatched bases: 4. CDR3: CASSVASGGNNEQFF. DNA for the CDR3: TGTGCCAGCAGCGTGGCTAGCGGGGGAAACAATGAGCAGTTCTTC.

The J gene is TRBJ2-3, the V gene TRBV11-2; 14 nucleotides match TRBD2. CDR3 size: 17 residues. V lost 5 bases, J lost 4 bases, and 8 bases stayed unmatched. Germline V gives CDR1 SGHAT, CDR2 FQNNGV. DNA of the CDR3: TGTGCCAGCAGCCTACAACCGGGACTAGCGGGAGCAGATACGCAGTATTTT. Translated: CASSLQPGLAGADTQYF.

The chain carries TRBV7-6 and TRBJ1-6; TRBD1 is a possible D gene (6 bases). Trimming pared 0 bases from V and 10 bases from J, leaving 13 bases between. Germline V gives CDR1 SGHVS, CDR2 FNYEAQ. The CDR3 contains 15 residues. The CDR3 region is CASSLAAGAQSPLHF. The CDR3 nucleotides are TGTGCCAGCAGCTTAGCGGCAGGGGCACAATCACCCCTCCACTTT.

V usage is TRBV9 and J usage is TRBJ2-7, with D unclear. Germline V CDR1 and CDR2: SGDLS, YYNGEE. The V end lost 0 bases, the J end lost 5 bases, and 15 bases lay between the germline ends. CDR3 size: 15 residues. As DNA, the CDR3 is TGTGCCAGCAGCGTAGACTCGTGGTGGATGGACGAGCAGTACTTC. This translates into CASSVDSWWMDEQYF.

The chain has TRBV6-1 and TRBJ2-1; D not certain. Trimming stripped 10 bases from V and 8 bases from J, with 12 bases between. The CDR3 loop spans 11 amino acids. CDR1 is MNHNS and CDR2 is SASEGT in the germline V gene. CDR3 sequence reads: CATPSPDEQFF. CDR3 in DNA: TGTGCCACCCCCAGCCCCGATGAGCAGTTCTTC.

The rearrangement links TRBV28 to TRBJ2-2; D is undetermined. The CDR3 is 15 amino acids. V was pared by 5 bases and J by 2 bases, with 12 bases between. Per the germline V gene, CDR1 is MDHEN and CDR2 is SYDVKM. CDR3 amino acids: CASSPGPDNTGELFF. The CDR3 DNA sequence: TGTGCCAGCAGTCCCGGTCCTGATAACACCGGGGAGCTGTTTTTT.

This clone appeared a few times. This chain joins TRBV7-9 and TRBJ2-2; D call uncertain. There are 16 residues in the CDR3. Trimming pared 0 bases from V and 0 bases from J, leaving 8 bases between. CDR1 and CDR2 (germline): SEHNR, FQNEAQ (reference sequence). The DNA of the CDR3 is TGTGCCAGCAGCTTAGCGTGGCAGGCGAACACCGGGGAGCTGTTTTTT. Translation gives CASSLAWQANTGELFF.

The CDR3 DNA is TGCGCCAGCAGCTTCCAGGGGGAGCGATACGAGCAGTACTTC. It translates to CASSFQGERYEQYF. This rearrangement joins TRBV5-1 to TRBJ2-7; 7 bases are a match to TRBD1. Looked up from germline, CDR1 is SGHRS and CDR2 is YFSETQ. Trimming took 2 bases from V and 4 from J; bases not matched to a gene: 6. The CDR3 sequence is 14 residues long.

V and J are TRBV6-1 and TRBJ2-7; 9 bases agree with TRBD1. The CDR3 runs to 15 residues. V lost 2 bases, J lost 2 bases, and 4 bases stayed unmatched. The germline V gene encodes CDR1 MNHNS and CDR2 SASEGT. CDR3 in amino acids: CASSEYGQGPYEQYF. The CDR3 DNA follows: TGTGCCAGCAGTGAATATGGACAGGGGCCCTACGAGCAGTACTTC.

The genes are TRBV11-2 and TRBJ1-1; D might be TRBD1 (5 bases). With 3 bases removed from V and 5 bases from J, the gap between germline ends came to 22 bases. Per the germline V gene, CDR1 is SGHAT and CDR2 is FQNNGV. The CDR3 contains 17 residues. The CDR3 bases are TGTGCCAGCAGCTTCCTATTTGGGGGTCCCGGCAGGACTGAAGCTTTCTTT. This translates into CASSFLFGGPGRTEAFF.

The chain recombines TRBV6-5 with TRBJ2-3; TRBD2 aligns across 9 bases. CDR1 MNHEY and CDR2 SVGAGI come from the germline V gene. The junction had 3 bases not matched to a gene; V was cut back by 0 bases and J by 2 bases. This CDR3 comprises 16 residues. CDR3 residues: CASSYSSSGTTDTQYF. The CDR3 nucleotides read TGTGCCAGCAGTTACTCGTCTAGCGGGACCACAGATACGCAGTATTTT.

The chain couples TRBV2 to TRBJ2-5; 10 nucleotides match TRBD2. The J segment lost 3 bases and the V segment lost 10 bases, leaving 11 bases of the junction unmatched. This CDR3 has 15 residues. Germline V gene data show CDR1 as SNHLY and CDR2 as FYNNEI. CDR3 loop: CAISSGTSVKETQYF. As DNA, the CDR3 is TGTGCCATCTCCTCCGGGACTAGCGTCAAAGAGACCCAGTACTTC.

V is TRBV5-6 and J is TRBJ2-4, with D possibly matching TRBD1 (6 bases). CDR3 size: 15 residues. Germline lookup yields CDR1 SGHDT and CDR2 YYEEEE. Trimming cost V 4 bases and J 1 base, with 12 bases left between them. The CDR3 region is CASSRTGLAKNIQYF. The DNA of the CDR3 is TGTGCCAGCAGCAGAACAGGGCTGGCCAAAAACATTCAGTACTTC. Using reference TRBV5-6 and TRBJ2-4 for the parts outside the CDR3, the full variable domain is DAGVTQSPTHLIKTRGQQVTLRCSPKSGHDTVSWYQQALGQGPQFIFQYYEEEERQRGNFPDRFSGHQFPNYSSELNVNALLLGDSALYLCASSRTGLAKNIQYFGAGTRLSVL.

CDR3 coding DNA: TGTGCCAGCAGTGAACGGGGACTAGCGGGAATCCAGACCCAGTACTTC. It specifies CASSERGLAGIQTQYF. The chain combines TRBV25-1 with TRBJ2-5, with 13 bases lining up with TRBD2. The CDR3 sequence is 16 residues long. Germline CDR1 is MGHDK and CDR2 is SYGVNS. The V and J ends lost 2 bases and 6 bases, in that order; junction bases with no gene match: 6. The full variable domain, its missing parts supplied by reference TRBV25-1 and TRBJ2-5, is EADIYQTPRYLVIGTGKKITLECSQTMGHDKMYWYQQDPGMELHLIHYSYGVNSTEKGDLSSESTVSRIRTEHFPLTLESARPSHTSQYLCASSERGLAGIQTQYFGPGTRLLVL.

CDR3 nucleotides: TGTGCCAGCAGTGGGGAGATGAGCGGAGTCTCCAATGAGCAGTTCTTC. Protein sequence: CASSGEMSGVSNEQFF. The chain has TRBV6-1 and TRBJ2-1, with D perhaps matching TRBD2 (5 bases). The V and J ends lost 4 bases and 6 bases respectively, with 19 bases between them. Germline V gene sequence: CDR1 MNHNS, CDR2 SASEGT. The CDR3 has 16 amino acids.